The 20 T cell receptor beta chains in this list originate from one sample, sequenced in a study of vaccination and CD4 T cells after COVID-19. The treatment was: approximately 9-day PBMC culture with coronavirus spike peptide pools or control peptides (ViraFEST assay). The Oncomine TCR Beta short-read assay was applied to DNA of cultured CD4+ T cells. One entry per CDR3 protein, called by TCRdb with MiXCR from the PCR reads. The table records 15,000 or so distinct CDR3 sequences, 50% to 60% of them present only once. Their target antigens are unknown. The source material was CD4+ T cells from blood, cultured in vitro. The source is a human donor who had recovered from COVID-19.

The V call is TRBV19, the J call TRBJ1-4; no definite D call. Germline CDR1 and CDR2: LNHDA and SQIVND (reference sequence). V lost 7 bases to trimming and J lost 7 bases, with 19 bases between them. The CDR3 has 15 amino acids. The CDR3 sequence: CASITRYGDGEKLFF. CDR3 DNA: TGTGCCAGTATAACAAGATATGGGGATGGTGAAAAACTGTTTTTT. Full variable domain (missing parts from reference TRBV19 and TRBJ1-4): DGGITQSPKYLFRKEGQNVTLSCEQNLNHDAMYWYRQDPGQGLRLIYYSQIVNDFQKGDIAEGYSVSREKKESFPLTVTSAQKNPTAFYLCASITRYGDGEKLFFGSGTQLSVL.

The chain joins TRBV5-1 to TRBJ2-1; D possibly uses TRBD1 or TRBD2 (5 bases each). This CDR3 comprises 16 residues. Between the trimmed V and J ends, which lost 1 base and 0 bases, there was a span of 11 bases. Germline-derived CDR1 and CDR2 are SGHRS and YFSETQ. Written as DNA, the CDR3 is TGCGCCAGCAGCTTGATAGGGACCGACTCCTACAATGAGCAGTTCTTC. Translating gives CASSLIGTDSYNEQFF.

This clonotype was seen only a few times. The chain has TRBV11-2 and TRBJ1-2; a weak D match, TRBD1 (6 bases). The CDR3 totals 15 residues. The V and J ends lost 3 bases and 5 bases respectively, with 16 bases between them. CDR1 and CDR2 (germline): SGHAT, FQNNGV. The CDR3 DNA is TGTGCCAGCAGCTTCCCAGGGGTTGTAGGTTATGGCTACACCTTC. It is translated as CASSFPGVVGYGYTF.

This chain joins TRBV2 and TRBJ2-2; 10 bases fit TRBD1. Germline lookup yields CDR1 SNHLY and CDR2 FYNNEI. The CDR3 runs 15 residues. With V trimmed by 8 bases and J by 5 bases, 8 bases remained unmatched. CDR3 coding DNA: TGTGCCAGCCGACAGGGGGCGCTTACAACCGGGGAGCTGTTTTTT. Protein: CASRQGALTTGELFF.

This sequence joins TRBV6-5 and TRBJ2-3; tentative D call: TRBD1 (6 bases). Germline CDR1 is MNHEY and CDR2 is SVGAGI. This CDR3 comprises 14 residues. V was clipped by 2 bases and J by 0 bases, with 6 bases between them. CDR3 region: CASSYGGSTDTQYF. The CDR3 DNA follows: TGTGCCAGCAGTTACGGGGGCAGCACAGATACGCAGTATTTT.

This chain links TRBV20-1 with TRBJ1-1, with D possibly TRBD1 on 5 matching bases. This CDR3 has 14 amino acids. The ends were cut back, 1 base at V and 0 bases at J, with 9 bases in the middle. CDR1 is DFQATT, CDR2 SNEGSKA, per germline (reference sequence). DNA for the CDR3: TGCAGTGCTAGAGGGGCAGGGTTGAACACTGAAGCTTTCTTT. This encodes CSARGAGLNTEAFF.

The V call is TRBV11-2, the J call TRBJ2-6; D tentatively reads TRBD1 or TRBD2 (6 bases each). V lost 5 bases and J 6 bases, leaving 17 bases between the germline ends. CDR1 is SGHAT and CDR2 is FQNNGV in the germline V gene. The CDR3 spans 16 residues. In DNA, the CDR3 is TGTGCCAGCAGCCCTCTAATGGGGGGCAAGGCCAACGTCCTGACTTTC. The encoded protein is CASSPLMGGKANVLTF. The variable domain in full, completed from reference TRBV11-2 and TRBJ2-6, reads EAGVAQSPRYKIIEKRQSVAFWCNPISGHATLYWYQQILGQGPKLLIQFQNNGVVDDSQLPKDRFSAERLKGVDSTLKIQPAKLEDSAVYLCASSPLMGGKANVLTFGAGSRLTVL.

The J gene is TRBJ1-1, the V gene TRBV28; D not certain. The germline gives CDR1 MDHEN, CDR2 SYDVKM. V lost 3 bases to trimming and J lost 6 bases, with 8 bases between them. This CDR3 is 12 amino acids long. The CDR3 nucleotides are TGTGCCAGCAGTTTTAAGGGATCTGAAGCTTTCTTT. This encodes CASSFKGSEAFF.

The chain links TRBV4-2 to TRBJ1-2; possible D gene TRBD1, 6 bases. V lost 1 base to trimming and J lost 2 bases, with 17 bases between them. This CDR3 spans 17 amino acids. CDR1 and CDR2 from the germline V gene are LGHNA and YNFKEQ. The DNA of the CDR3 is TGTGCCAGCAGCCAAGTCGGGGGCGCGCGGGCGAACTATGGCTACACCTTC. It encodes CASSQVGGARANYGYTF.

This clonotype showed up just a few times. The chain combines TRBV20-1 with TRBJ1-1, with D possibly being TRBD1 (5 bases). CDR3 length equals 14 residues. V lost 2 bases to trimming and J lost 3 bases, with 13 bases between them. Germline-derived CDR1 and CDR2 are DFQATT and SNEGSKA (reference sequence). The CDR3 coding sequence is TGCAGTGCTAGATACAACATGGGGGACACTGAAGCTTTCTTT. As protein: CSARYNMGDTEAFF.

The rearrangement links TRBV11-3 to TRBJ1-6; D unresolved. The CDR3 sequence is 14 residues long. Germline values: CDR1 SGHNT, CDR2 YENEEA. V was cut by 6 bases and J by 0 bases, with 6 bases left in between. In nucleotides, the CDR3 is TGTGCCAGCAGTCAAAACTCCTATAATTCACCCCTCCACTTT. Translation gives CASSQNSYNSPLHF.

The V and J genes are TRBV7-9 and TRBJ2-1, with D possibly matching TRBD2 (5 bases). Germline V gene sequence: CDR1 SEHNR, CDR2 FQNEAQ (reference sequence). The V gene lost 1 base and the J gene lost 13 bases, with 11 bases spanning the gap. CDR3 size: 12 residues. DNA for the CDR3: TGTGCCAGCAGCTTAGAACGGGCGGGCCAGTTCTTC. Translated: CASSLERAGQFF.

The chain uses TRBV7-2 and TRBJ2-7; the D call may be TRBD1 or TRBD2 (5 bases each). The CDR3 runs 14 residues. The V end lost 5 bases, the J end lost 5 bases, and 16 bases lay between the germline ends. The germline CDR1 and CDR2 sequences are SGHTA and FQGNSA. The CDR3 reads CASSGLGLKDEQYF. Here the CDR3 DNA reads TGTGCCAGCAGCGGACTGGGGCTTAAGGACGAGCAGTACTTC.

The gene calls are TRBV11-2 and TRBJ2-2, with a possible D match to TRBD1 (6 bases). Between the trimmed V and J ends, which lost 1 base and 4 bases, there was a span of 13 bases. This CDR3 comprises 16 residues. From germline, CDR1 is SGHAT and CDR2 FQNNGV. CDR3 protein: CASSLARQAGTGELFF. DNA of the CDR3: TGTGCCAGCAGCTTAGCCCGACAGGCGGGCACCGGGGAGCTGTTTTTT. Full variable domain (outside the CDR3, taken from reference TRBV11-2 and TRBJ2-2): EAGVAQSPRYKIIEKRQSVAFWCNPISGHATLYWYQQILGQGPKLLIQFQNNGVVDDSQLPKDRFSAERLKGVDSTLKIQPAKLEDSAVYLCASSLARQAGTGELFFGEGSRLTVL.

This clonotype was counted between two and nine times. V and J are TRBV19 and TRBJ1-1, with TRBD1 as a possible D gene (6 bases). CDR3 length: 15 amino acids. Germline V gives CDR1 LNHDA, CDR2 SQIVND (reference sequence). V lost 3 bases, J lost 3 bases, and 14 bases lay in between. Here the CDR3 reads CASSIVWGLYTEAFF. The CDR3 bases are TGTGCCAGTAGTATTGTTTGGGGGCTGTACACTGAAGCTTTCTTT. Full variable domain (rest looked up from reference TRBV19 and TRBJ1-1): DGGITQSPKYLFRKEGQNVTLSCEQNLNHDAMYWYRQDPGQGLRLIYYSQIVNDFQKGDIAEGYSVSREKKESFPLTVTSAQKNPTAFYLCASSIVWGLYTEAFFGQGTRLTVV.

This clonotype was seen a handful of times. The genes are TRBV10-3 and TRBJ2-3, with TRBD1 matching over 7 bases. CDR1 is ENHRY and CDR2 is SYGVKD in the germline V gene. Losses at the gene ends were 2 bases for V and 4 bases for J; bases not matched to a gene: 3. CDR3 size: 14 residues. The chain's CDR3 is CAISEDRAPDTQYF. Here the CDR3 DNA reads TGTGCCATCAGTGAGGACAGGGCCCCAGATACGCAGTATTTT.

The chain has TRBV20-1 and TRBJ2-7; possibly TRBD1 for D (6 bases). The germline gives CDR1 DFQATT, CDR2 SNEGSKA (reference sequence). The CDR3 is made up of 15 amino acids. The germline V and J ends were trimmed by 0 bases and 2 bases, with 14 bases remaining between them. The chain's CDR3 is CSARDPRDRPYEQYF. The CDR3 nucleotides are TGCAGTGCTAGAGATCCCCGTGACAGGCCCTACGAGCAGTACTTC.

V gene TRBV6-1 combines with J gene TRBJ2-2; 13 bases line up with TRBD2. CDR3 size: 16 residues. V shed 7 bases, J shed 4 bases, and the junction held 6 bases outside the gene matches. CDR1 and CDR2 from the germline V gene are MNHNS and SASEGT. The CDR3 loop is CASIGLAGAGTGELFF. The CDR3 DNA follows: TGTGCCAGCATCGGACTAGCGGGGGCCGGCACCGGGGAGCTGTTTTTT.

The chain carries TRBV24-1 and TRBJ2-2, with 9 bases lining up with TRBD2. Germline CDR1 and CDR2: KGHDR and SFDVKD. The CDR3 spans 16 residues. The V gene end was trimmed by 12 bases and the J gene end by 2 bases; junction bases not matched to a gene: 12. The CDR3 is CASSTTTSGNTGELFF. The CDR3 DNA reads as TGTGCCTCCTCCACGACGACTAGCGGAAACACCGGGGAGCTGTTTTTT.

In its sample, this clonotype was seen a few times. The rearrangement links TRBV6-5 to TRBJ1-2; perhaps TRBD1 as D (5 bases). The CDR3 length is 14 residues. Germline V lookup: CDR1 MNHEY, CDR2 SVGAGI. Trimming took off 2 bases at V and 3 bases at J, with 10 bases between the two ends. This chain's CDR3 is CASSYGTSDYGYTF. CDR3 sequence (DNA): TGTGCCAGCAGTTACGGGACCTCGGACTATGGCTACACCTTC.